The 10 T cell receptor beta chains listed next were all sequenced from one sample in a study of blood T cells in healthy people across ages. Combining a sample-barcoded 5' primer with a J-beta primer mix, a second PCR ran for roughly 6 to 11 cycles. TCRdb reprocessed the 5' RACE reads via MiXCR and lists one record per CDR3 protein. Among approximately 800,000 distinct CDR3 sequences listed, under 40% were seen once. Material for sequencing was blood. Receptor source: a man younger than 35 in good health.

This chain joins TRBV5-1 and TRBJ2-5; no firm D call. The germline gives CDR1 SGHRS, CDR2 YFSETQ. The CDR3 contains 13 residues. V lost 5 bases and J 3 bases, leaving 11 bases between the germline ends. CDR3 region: CASSKGPEETQYF. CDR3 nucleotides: TGCGCCAGCAGTAAAGGCCCTGAAGAGACCCAGTACTTC.

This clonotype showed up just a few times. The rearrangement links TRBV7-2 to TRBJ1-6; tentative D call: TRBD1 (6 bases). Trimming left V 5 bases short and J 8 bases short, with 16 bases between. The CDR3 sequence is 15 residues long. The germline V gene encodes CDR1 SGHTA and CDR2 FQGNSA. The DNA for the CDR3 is TGTGCCAGCAGCCCCGGACAGTCGTTGGATTCACCCCTCCACTTT. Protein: CASSPGQSLDSPLHF.

The DNA of the CDR3 is TGCAGTGCTAAAGAGCGGGGCCCCTCCTACAATGAGCAGTACTTC. It translates to CSAKERGPSYNEQYF. The V and J genes are TRBV20-1 and TRBJ2-7, with 7 nucleotides matching TRBD2. The length of the CDR3 is 15 residues. Trimming took 4 bases from V and 7 from J; bases not matched to a gene: 16. Looked up from germline, CDR1 is DFQATT and CDR2 is SNEGSKA (reference sequence).

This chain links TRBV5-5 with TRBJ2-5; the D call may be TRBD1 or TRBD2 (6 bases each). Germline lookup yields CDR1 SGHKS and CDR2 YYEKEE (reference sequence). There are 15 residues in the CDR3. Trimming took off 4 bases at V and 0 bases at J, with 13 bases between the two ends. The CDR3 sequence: CASSMVGGYQETQYF. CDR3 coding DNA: TGTGCCAGCAGCATGGTAGGGGGGTACCAAGAGACCCAGTACTTC. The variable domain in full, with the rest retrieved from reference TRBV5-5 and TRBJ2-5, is DAGVTQSPTHLIKTRGQQVTLRCSPISGHKSVSWYQQVLGQGPQFIFQYYEKEERGRGNFPDRFSARQFPNYSSELNVNALLLGDSALYLCASSMVGGYQETQYFGPGTRLLVL.

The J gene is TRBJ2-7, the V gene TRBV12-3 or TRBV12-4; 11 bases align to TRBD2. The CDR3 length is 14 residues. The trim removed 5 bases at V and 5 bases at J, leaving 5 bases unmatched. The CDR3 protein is CASSMLAGGHEQYF. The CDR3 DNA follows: TGTGCCAGCAGTATGCTAGCGGGGGGCCACGAGCAGTACTTC.

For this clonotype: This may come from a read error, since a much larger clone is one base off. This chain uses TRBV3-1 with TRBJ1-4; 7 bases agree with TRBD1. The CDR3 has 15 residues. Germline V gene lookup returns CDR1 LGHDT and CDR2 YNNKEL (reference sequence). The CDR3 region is CVSTRMTGTNEKLFF. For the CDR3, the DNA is TGTGTCAGCACCCGAATGACAGGGACTAATGAAAAACTGTTTTTT.

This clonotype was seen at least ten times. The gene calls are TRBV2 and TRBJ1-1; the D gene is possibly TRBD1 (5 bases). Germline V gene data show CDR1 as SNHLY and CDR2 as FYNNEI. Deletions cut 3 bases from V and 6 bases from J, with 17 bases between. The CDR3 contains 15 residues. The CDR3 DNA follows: TGTGCCAGCAGTGAGACGCTGGGCAGGGAGCCTGAAGCTTTCTTT. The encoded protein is CASSETLGREPEAFF.

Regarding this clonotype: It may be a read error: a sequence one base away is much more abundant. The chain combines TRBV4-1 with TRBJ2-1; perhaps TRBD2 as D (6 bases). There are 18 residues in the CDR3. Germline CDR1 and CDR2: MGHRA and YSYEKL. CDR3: CASSQAFRRAGVYKEQFF. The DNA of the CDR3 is TGCGCCAGCAGCCAAGCGTTTAGGAGGGCTGGGGTATACAAGGAGCAGTTCTTC.

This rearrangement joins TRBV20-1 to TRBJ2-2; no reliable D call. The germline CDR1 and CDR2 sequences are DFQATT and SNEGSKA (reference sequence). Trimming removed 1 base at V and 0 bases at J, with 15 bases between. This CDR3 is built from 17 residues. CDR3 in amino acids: CSARGSWVTPNTGELFF. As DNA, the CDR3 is TGCAGTGCTAGAGGGAGTTGGGTCACCCCGAACACCGGGGAGCTGTTTTTT.

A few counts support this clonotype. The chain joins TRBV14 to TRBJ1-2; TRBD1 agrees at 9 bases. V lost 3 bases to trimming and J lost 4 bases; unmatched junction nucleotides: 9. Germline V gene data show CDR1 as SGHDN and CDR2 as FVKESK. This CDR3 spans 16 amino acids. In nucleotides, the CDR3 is TGTGCCAGCAGCCAGGATGACAGGGGGGACGCCTATGGCTACACCTTC. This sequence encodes CASSQDDRGDAYGYTF.